The sequence of this T cell receptor (beta chain) was determined in a study of blood T cell repertoires in COVID-19. The CDR3 extends over 16 amino acids. With V trimmed by 4 bases and J by 6 bases, 9 bases remained unmatched. The germline V gene encodes CDR1 LNHDA and CDR2 SQIVND (reference sequence). This clone was counted once. Some clones are missing from TCRdb's copy, which holds only in-frame ones; the method was immunoSEQ multiplex PCR. This table holds about 480,000 clones, 70% to 90% found once. Across about two dozen US areas, participants ranged in age from about 18 to 89 years. The study counted Cohort 3 donors as recovered given two negative PCRs, clearance, or symptom resolution.

Sequencing input: PBMCs or T cells enriched from blood (not recorded which). The clonotype was recovered from a woman aged 35 to 49 who had recovered from COVID-19. The chain couples TRBV19 to TRBJ2-2, with TRBD2 matching over 9 bases. The CDR3 here is CASSKIAGALSGELFF. The CDR3 nucleotides read TGTGCCAGTAGTAAAATAGCGGGAGCACTCTCCGGGGAGCTGTTTTTT.